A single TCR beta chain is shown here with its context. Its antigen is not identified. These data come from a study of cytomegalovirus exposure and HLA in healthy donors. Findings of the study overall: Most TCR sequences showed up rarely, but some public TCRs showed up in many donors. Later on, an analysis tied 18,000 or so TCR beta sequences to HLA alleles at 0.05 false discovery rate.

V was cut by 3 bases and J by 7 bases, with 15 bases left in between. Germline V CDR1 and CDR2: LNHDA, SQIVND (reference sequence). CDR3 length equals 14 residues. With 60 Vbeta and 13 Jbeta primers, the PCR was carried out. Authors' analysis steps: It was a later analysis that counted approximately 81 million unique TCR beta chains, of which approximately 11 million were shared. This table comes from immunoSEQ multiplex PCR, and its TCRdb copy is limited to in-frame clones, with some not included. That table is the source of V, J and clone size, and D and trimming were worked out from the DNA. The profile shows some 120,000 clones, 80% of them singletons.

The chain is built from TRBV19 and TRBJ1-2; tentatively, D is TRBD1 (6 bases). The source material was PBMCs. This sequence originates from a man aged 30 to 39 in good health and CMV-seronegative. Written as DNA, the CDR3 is TGTGCCAGTAGTATCGTGGACAGAGGGGTTGGCTACACCTTC. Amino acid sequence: CASSIVDRGVGYTF.